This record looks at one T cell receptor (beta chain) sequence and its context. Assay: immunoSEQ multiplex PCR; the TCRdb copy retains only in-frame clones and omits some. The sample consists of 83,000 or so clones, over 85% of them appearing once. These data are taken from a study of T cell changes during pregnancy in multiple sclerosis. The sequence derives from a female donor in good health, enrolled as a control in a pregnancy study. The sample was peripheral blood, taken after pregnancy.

The CDR3 region is CASSPTGGMAFTEAFF. CDR3 coding DNA: TGCGCCAGCAGCCCGACAGGGGGCATGGCATTCACTGAAGCTTTCTTT. The gene calls are TRBV4-1 and TRBJ1-1; 10 bases align to TRBD1. CDR1 is MGHRA and CDR2 is YSYEKL in the germline V gene. The CDR3 has 16 amino acids. Trimming cost V 4 bases and J 4 bases; bases outside gene matches: 9.